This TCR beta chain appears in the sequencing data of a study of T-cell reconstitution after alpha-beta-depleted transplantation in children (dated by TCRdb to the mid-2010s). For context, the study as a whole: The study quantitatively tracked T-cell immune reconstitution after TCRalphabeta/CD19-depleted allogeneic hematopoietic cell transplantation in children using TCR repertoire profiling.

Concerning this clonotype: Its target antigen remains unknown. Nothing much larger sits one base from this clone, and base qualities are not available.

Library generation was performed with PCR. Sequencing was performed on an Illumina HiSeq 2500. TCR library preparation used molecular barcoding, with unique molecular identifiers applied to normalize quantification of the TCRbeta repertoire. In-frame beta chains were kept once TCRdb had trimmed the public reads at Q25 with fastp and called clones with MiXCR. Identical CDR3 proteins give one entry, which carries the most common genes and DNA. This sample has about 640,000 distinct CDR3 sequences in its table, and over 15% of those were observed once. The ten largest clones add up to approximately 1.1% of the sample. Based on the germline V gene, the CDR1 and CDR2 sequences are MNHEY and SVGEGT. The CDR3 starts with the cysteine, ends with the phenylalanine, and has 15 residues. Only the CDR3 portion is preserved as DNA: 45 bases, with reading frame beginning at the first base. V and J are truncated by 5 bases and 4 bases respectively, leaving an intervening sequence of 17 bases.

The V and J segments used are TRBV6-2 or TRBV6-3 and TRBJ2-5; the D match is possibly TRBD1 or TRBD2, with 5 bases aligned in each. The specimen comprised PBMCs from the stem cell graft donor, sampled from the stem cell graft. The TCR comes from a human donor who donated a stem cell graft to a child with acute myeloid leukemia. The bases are TGTGCCAGCAGTCAGGGACGGGGCCTCCCAGAGACCCAGTACTTC. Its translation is CASSQGRGLPETQYF.